Each of the 32 T cell receptor beta chains below was sequenced from the same sample in a study of regulatory T cells in long-lasting Graves disease. For TCR beta, libraries came from iRepertoire HTBI primers and Arm-PCR of CDR3 regions. TCRdb reprocessed the multiplex PCR reads via MiXCR and lists one record per CDR3 protein. The sample shows more than 300,000 distinct CDR3 sequences, approximately 25% of them seen only once. Time point described: persistent/refractory GD, antithyroid drugs over 5 years with positive TRAb. The TCR library was made from RNA that had been extracted from PBMCs in TRIzol. Sequencing was performed on peripheral blood mononuclear cells (PBMCs), taken when the disease was refractory, from a patient treated with antithyroid drugs. The receptors were gathered from a middle-aged woman with Graves disease.

This clonotype was counted ten times or more. The CDR3 DNA sequence: TGTGCCAGCAGTCCCCTCCGTCCCTCCTACAGTTATAATTCACCCCTCCACTTT. It codes for CASSPLRPSYSYNSPLHF. The J gene is TRBJ1-6, the V gene TRBV28; no reliable D call. The CDR3 is 18 amino acids. V was shortened by 5 bases and J by 4 bases, with 21 bases between the two germline ends. Germline V lookup: CDR1 MDHEN, CDR2 SYDVKM.

This chain uses TRBV14 with TRBJ2-1; 10 bases match TRBD2. Germline-derived CDR1 and CDR2 are SGHDN and FVKESK. The CDR3 totals 17 residues. With V trimmed by 0 bases and J by 7 bases, 9 bases remained unmatched. CDR3 nucleotide sequence: TGTGCCAGCAGCCAAGATTTCAGCGGGAGGGGTTTAAATGAGCAGTTCTTC. It specifies CASSQDFSGRGLNEQFF.

This clonotype has a count of ten or more. The V call is TRBV28, the J call TRBJ2-4, with TRBD2 matching 9 bases. After removal of 3 bases from V and 3 bases from J, the junction contained 6 bases not matched to a gene. CDR1 and CDR2 (germline): MDHEN, SYDVKM. The CDR3 covers 16 residues. CDR3 loop: CASSLAGGGVKNIQYF. CDR3 bases: TGTGCCAGCAGTTTGGCGGGAGGGGGGGTCAAAAACATTCAGTACTTC.

V and J are TRBV12-3 or TRBV12-4 and TRBJ2-1; 8 bases align to TRBD2. V shed 2 bases and J 9 bases; nucleotides not matched to a gene: 12. The CDR3 has 16 amino acids. This CDR3 reads CASSLMGLEVVAEQFF. CDR3 sequence (DNA): TGTGCCAGCAGTTTAATGGGACTAGAAGTTGTGGCTGAGCAGTTCTTC.

This clonotype was seen more than once but under ten times. The V gene is TRBV5-1, the J gene TRBJ2-7, with TRBD1 identical over 7 bases. J gave up 5 bases and V 4 bases, and 9 bases lay outside the gene matches. CDR1 is SGHRS and CDR2 is YFSETQ in the germline V gene. The CDR3 is made up of 14 amino acids. This CDR3 is CASSRGQWADEQYF. In DNA, the CDR3 is TGCGCCAGCAGCAGGGGACAGTGGGCCGACGAGCAGTACTTC.

The chain combines TRBV4-2 with TRBJ2-7; 7 bases match TRBD2. The CDR3 totals 16 residues. With V trimmed by 1 base and J by 3 bases, 9 bases remained unmatched. CDR1 is LGHNA, CDR2 YNFKEQ, per germline. The CDR3 region is CASSQVLGTSVYEQYF. The CDR3 DNA is TGTGCCAGCAGCCAAGTCTTGGGCACTAGCGTCTACGAGCAGTACTTC.

This clonotype turned up a few times. This chain's CDR3 is CASSFAGTGPYEQYF. For the CDR3, the DNA is TGTGCCAGCAGCTTTGCCGGGACAGGACCCTACGAGCAGTACTTC. The chain employs TRBV7-2 and TRBJ2-7; 8 positions agree with TRBD1. The length of the CDR3 is 15 residues. Trimming took 3 bases from V and 2 from J; bases not matched to a gene: 6. Germline V gives CDR1 SGHTA, CDR2 FQGNSA. The whole variable domain, filled in from reference TRBV7-2 and TRBJ2-7, reads GAGVSQSPSNKVTEKGKDVELRCDPISGHTALYWYRQSLGQGLEFLIYFQGNSAPDKSGLPSDRFSAERTGGSVSTLTIQRTQQEDSAVYLCASSFAGTGPYEQYFGPGTRLTVT.

This clonotype was seen at least ten times. The V and J genes are TRBV2 and TRBJ2-7, with D possibly being TRBD2 (6 bases). The CDR3 spans 13 residues. Germline V gene lookup returns CDR1 SNHLY and CDR2 FYNNEI. V dropped 7 bases and J dropped 3 bases, with 13 bases sitting between them. The CDR3 nucleotides are TGTGCCAGCATTCGACTAGTTTTCTACGAGCAGTACTTC. Translating gives CASIRLVFYEQYF. The full variable domain, rest sourced from reference TRBV2 and TRBJ2-7, is EPEVTQTPSHQVTQMGQEVILRCVPISNHLYFYWYRQILGQKVEFLVSFYNNEISEKSEIFDDQFSVERPDGSNFTLKIRSTKLEDSAMYFCASIRLVFYEQYFGPGTRLTVT.

The chain has TRBV14 and TRBJ2-7; 7 bases match TRBD2. Germline-derived CDR1 and CDR2 are SGHDN and FVKESK. The CDR3 sequence is 14 residues long. V lost 6 bases and J lost 0; bases outside the gene matches: 5. The CDR3 nucleotides read TGTGCCAGCAGACCTGCTAGCGGCTCCTACGAGCAGTACTTC. Its protein product is CASRPASGSYEQYF.

The chain recombines TRBV30 with TRBJ2-5; possibly TRBD1 or TRBD2 for D (7 bases each). Germline V lookup: CDR1 GTSNPN, CDR2 SVGIG (reference sequence). The V end was cut by 3 bases, the J end by 9 bases, with 20 bases between. The CDR3 runs to 14 residues. CDR3 coding DNA: TGTGCCTGGAGAAATTCACAGGGGAGGGAGTCCCAGTACTTC. Residues: CAWRNSQGRESQYF.

There are a few counts of this clonotype. The chain is built from TRBV30 and TRBJ2-7; D is ambiguous. With 3 bases removed from V and 6 bases from J, the gap between germline ends came to 12 bases. Germline loops: CDR1 GTSNPN, CDR2 SVGIG (reference sequence). CDR3 size: 12 residues. The CDR3 is CAWSQGSSEQYF. The CDR3 DNA reads TGTGCCTGGAGCCAAGGTTCTAGCGAGCAGTACTTC.

This clonotype was seen once. The chain couples TRBV20-1 to TRBJ2-1; 8 positions match TRBD2. Germline values: CDR1 DFQATT, CDR2 SNEGSKA (reference sequence). V lost 0 bases to trimming and J lost 2 bases; unmatched junction nucleotides: 6. CDR3 length: 16 amino acids. CDR3 loop: CSARDIERETYNEQFF. CDR3 coding DNA: TGCAGTGCTAGAGATATTGAGCGGGAGACCTACAATGAGCAGTTCTTC.

This clonotype showed up many times. The chain links TRBV28 to TRBJ1-5; D is unresolved. CDR1 MDHEN and CDR2 SYDVKM come from the germline V gene. The CDR3 sequence is 15 residues long. The ends were cut back, 2 bases at V and 0 bases at J, with 8 bases in the middle. The CDR3 coding sequence is TGTGCCAGCAGTTTAAGAGTTTCTAGCAATCAGCCCCAGCATTTT. Protein: CASSLRVSSNQPQHF.

The chain joins TRBV20-1 to TRBJ1-2; 9 nucleotides align to TRBD1. After removal of 4 bases from V and 2 bases from J, the junction contained 8 bases not matched to a gene. The CDR3 has 15 residues. Per germline, CDR1 DFQATT and CDR2 SNEGSKA (reference sequence). CDR3 DNA sequence: TGCAGTGCTAATTTTCGGGACAGGGAGAACTATGGCTACACCTTC. Translated, it gives CSANFRDRENYGYTF.

Details on this clonotype: The conserved closing phenylalanine or tryptophan is absent in this CDR3, likely reflecting a read error. The V gene is TRBV20-1, the J gene TRBJ1-1; D unclear. Germline V gene data show CDR1 as DFQATT and CDR2 as SNEGSKA (reference sequence). CDR3 length: 10 amino acids. The CDR3 coding sequence is TGCAGCGGGCTCGAGACTGAAGCTTTCTCT. Translated: CSGLETEAFS.

V usage is TRBV5-6 and J usage is TRBJ2-2, with TRBD2 matching 9 bases. This CDR3 has 15 residues. V lost 5 bases, J lost 5 bases, and 7 bases stayed unmatched. Germline V lookup: CDR1 SGHDT, CDR2 YYEEEE. The CDR3 here is CASSLTSGGTGELFF. For the CDR3, the DNA is TGTGCCAGCAGTTTGACTAGCGGAGGGACCGGGGAGCTGTTTTTT.

The chain uses TRBV27 and TRBJ2-1; 11 nucleotides align to TRBD2. J was trimmed by 3 bases and V by 5 bases; bases with no gene match: 21. The CDR3 covers 21 residues. The V gene's germline CDR1 is MNHEY and CDR2 SMNVEV (reference sequence). The DNA of the CDR3 is TGTGCCAGCAGTCCCCGGGGCGGGGGATTGGGGACTAGCGGTTTCTACAATGAGCAGTTCTTC. Translated, it gives CASSPRGGGLGTSGFYNEQFF.

This clonotype has more than one count but fewer than ten. The chain combines TRBV5-6 with TRBJ2-5; the D gene is possibly TRBD2 (5 bases). From germline, CDR1 is SGHDT and CDR2 YYEEEE. V was cut by 1 base and J by 3 bases, with 16 bases left in between. This CDR3 is 16 amino acids long. The CDR3 here is CASSLKLPGIEETQYF. CDR3 DNA sequence: TGTGCCAGCAGCTTGAAACTACCCGGGATTGAAGAGACCCAGTACTTC.

Ten or more counts support this clonotype. This rearrangement joins TRBV28 to TRBJ1-1, with D unclear. V was pared by 4 bases and J by 5 bases, with 8 bases between. Germline CDR1 MDHEN, CDR2 SYDVKM. The length of the CDR3 is 12 residues. In nucleotides, the CDR3 is TGTGCCAGCAGTTCCCTGTTTACTGAAGCTTTCTTT. Its protein is CASSSLFTEAFF.

This clonotype has a count of ten or more. CDR3 protein: CASTIGEDTEAFF. CDR3 nucleotides: TGTGCCAGCACCATCGGCGAAGACACTGAAGCTTTCTTT. V gene TRBV11-1 combines with J gene TRBJ1-1; no clear D gene. V lost 7 bases to trimming and J lost 3 bases, with 12 bases between them. This CDR3 spans 13 amino acids. Germline V gene data show CDR1 as SGHAT and CDR2 as FQDESV (reference sequence). The variable domain in full, with the rest retrieved from reference TRBV11-1 and TRBJ1-1, is EAEVAQSPRYKITEKSQAVAFWCDPISGHATLYWYRQILGQGPELLVQFQDESVVDDSQLPKDRFSAERLKGVDSTLKIQPAELGDSAMYLCASTIGEDTEAFFGQGTRLTVV.

J is TRBJ1-6 and V is TRBV5-6; D remains unclear. This CDR3 comprises 17 residues. Germline lookup yields CDR1 SGHDT and CDR2 YYEEEE. Trimming removed 1 base at V and 5 bases at J, with 16 bases between. DNA of the CDR3: TGTGCCAGCAGCTTGCCCGTTGGACGCGCGAATAATTCACCCCTCCACTTT. Protein product: CASSLPVGRANNSPLHF.

This clonotype was seen a handful of times. This CDR3 reads CASSLRVASSYEQYF. The CDR3 nucleotides are TGTGCCAGCAGCCTGAGGGTCGCGAGCTCCTACGAGCAGTACTTC. The chain carries TRBV5-5 and TRBJ2-7, with a tentative D call TRBD2 (5 bases). The germline CDR1 and CDR2 sequences are SGHKS and YYEKEE (reference sequence). The CDR3 has 15 amino acids. Deletions cut 4 bases from V and 0 bases from J, with 14 bases between.

The chain carries TRBV4-1 and TRBJ1-5; D not resolved. CDR3 length equals 16 residues. V was cut by 3 bases and J by 2 bases, with 14 bases left in between. Germline loops: CDR1 MGHRA, CDR2 YSYEKL. The CDR3 nucleotides read TGCGCCAGCAGCCACCGTCTCGGGCGGGGCAATCAGCCCCAGCATTTT. This codes for CASSHRLGRGNQPQHF.

This clonotype was seen ten or more times. The chain employs TRBV28 and TRBJ2-4; 10 nucleotides match TRBD2. CDR3 length equals 18 residues. V shed 6 bases, J shed 2 bases, and the junction held 13 bases outside the gene matches. The germline CDR1 and CDR2 sequences are MDHEN and SYDVKM. The CDR3 sequence is CASSFPASGRSTKNIQYF. The CDR3 DNA reads TGTGCCAGCAGCTTCCCGGCTAGCGGGAGATCAACCAAAAACATTCAGTACTTC.

This clonotype was picked up many times. V and J are TRBV6-1 and TRBJ2-2; unclear D gene. There are 13 residues in the CDR3. V lost 6 bases, J lost 2 bases, and 7 bases lay in between. The germline gives CDR1 MNHNS, CDR2 SASEGT. CDR3 in amino acids: CASSEINTGELFF. The CDR3 nucleotides read TGTGCCAGCAGCGAAATAAACACCGGGGAGCTGTTTTTT.

The chain uses TRBV11-2 and TRBJ2-3, with D maybe TRBD2 (6 bases). The CDR3 covers 15 residues. The germline CDR1 and CDR2 sequences are SGHAT and FQNNGV. V was trimmed by 3 bases and J by 8 bases, leaving 18 bases between them. The CDR3 nucleotides read TGTGCCAGCAGCTTGCGCGGGCCCTTCGGGGGTACGCAGTATTTT. This encodes CASSLRGPFGGTQYF.

This clonotype was detected ten times or more. The J gene is TRBJ1-5, the V gene TRBV15; D might be TRBD1 (5 bases). Germline CDR1 and CDR2: LNHNV and YYDKDF (reference sequence). The V end lost 0 bases, the J end lost 3 bases, and 12 bases lay between the germline ends. The CDR3 sequence is 16 residues long. In nucleotides, the CDR3 is TGTGCCACCAGCAGAGATGGGGGAGCCATCAATCAGCCCCAGCATTTT. Translating gives CATSRDGGAINQPQHF. Full variable domain (rest looked up from reference TRBV15 and TRBJ1-5): DAMVIQNPRYQVTQFGKPVTLSCSQTLNHNVMYWYQQKSSQAPKLLFHYYDKDFNNEADTPDNFQSRRPNTSFCFLDIRSPGLGDTAMYLCATSRDGGAINQPQHFGDGTRLSIL.

This clonotype was counted only a few times. The genes are TRBV20-1 and TRBJ1-5; D ambiguous. Germline V CDR1 and CDR2: DFQATT, SNEGSKA (reference sequence). The V gene lost 4 bases and the J gene lost 15 bases, with 22 bases spanning the gap. The CDR3 spans 13 residues. CDR3 protein: CSATRRTDSVRHF. The CDR3 nucleotides are TGCAGTGCTACCCGCCGGACGGATTCCGTCCGGCATTTT.

This clonotype came up many times. A read error may account for a junction end that differs from germline. The gene calls are TRBV2 and TRBJ2-5, with D perhaps matching TRBD1 or TRBD2 (5 bases each). There are 13 residues in the CDR3. From germline, CDR1 is SNHLY and CDR2 FYNNEI. CDR3 in amino acids: CASRGTPQGTQYF. CDR3 bases: TGTGCCAGCAGGGGGACCCCCCAAGGGACCCAGTACTTC.

The sample holds one count of this clonotype. This chain uses TRBV7-8 with TRBJ2-5; D perhaps matches TRBD1 (5 bases). The CDR3 contains 17 residues. From germline, CDR1 is SGHVS and CDR2 FQNEAQ. Trimming took off 2 bases at V and 5 bases at J, with 21 bases between the two ends. CDR3: CASSLTSTGAARETQYF. The CDR3 nucleotides read TGTGCCAGCAGCTTAACCAGTACAGGAGCTGCTAGGGAGACCCAGTACTTC.

V gene TRBV29-1 combines with J gene TRBJ2-3, with D possibly being TRBD2 (6 bases). Germline V gene sequence: CDR1 SQVTM, CDR2 ANQGSEA. Deletions cut 8 bases from V and 0 bases from J, with 36 bases between. CDR3 length: 21 residues. The CDR3 loop reads CSRSGARFAPTKNTSTDTQYF. The CDR3 DNA is TGCAGCCGTTCGGGAGCCCGGTTTGCGCCGACCAAAAACACTAGCACAGATACGCAGTATTTT.

Concerning this clonotype: A single base separates this from a much larger clone, so it may be a read error. V gene TRBV20-1 combines with J gene TRBJ1-6; weak D call: TRBD1 (5 bases). This CDR3 is 15 amino acids long. V was shortened by 3 bases and J by 0 bases, with 9 bases between the two germline ends. Germline CDR1 reads DFQATT; CDR2 reads SNEGSKA (reference sequence). The CDR3 bases are TGCAGTGCTAGCGGGGCGAGCTCCTATAATTCACCCCTCCACTTT. This gives the protein CSASGASSYNSPLHF.